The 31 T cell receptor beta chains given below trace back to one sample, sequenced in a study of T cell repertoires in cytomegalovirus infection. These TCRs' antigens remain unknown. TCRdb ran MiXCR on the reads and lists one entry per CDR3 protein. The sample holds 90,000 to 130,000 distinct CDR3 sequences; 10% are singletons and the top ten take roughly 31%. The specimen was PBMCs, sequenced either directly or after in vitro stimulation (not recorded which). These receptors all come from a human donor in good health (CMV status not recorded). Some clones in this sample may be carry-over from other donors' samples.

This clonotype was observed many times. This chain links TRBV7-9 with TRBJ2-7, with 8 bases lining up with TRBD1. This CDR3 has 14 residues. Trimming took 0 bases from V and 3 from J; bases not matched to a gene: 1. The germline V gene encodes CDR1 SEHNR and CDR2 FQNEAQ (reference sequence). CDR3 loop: CASSLAGQGYEQYF. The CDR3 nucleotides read TGTGCCAGCAGCTTAGCTGGACAGGGCTACGAGCAGTACTTC.

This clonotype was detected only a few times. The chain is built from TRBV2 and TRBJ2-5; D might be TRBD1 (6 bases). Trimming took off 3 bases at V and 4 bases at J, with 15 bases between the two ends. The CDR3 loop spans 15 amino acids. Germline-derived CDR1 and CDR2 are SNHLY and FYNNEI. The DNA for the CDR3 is TGTGCCAGCAGTGATAGGGGACAAGTAGGAGAGACCCAGTACTTC. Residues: CASSDRGQVGETQYF.

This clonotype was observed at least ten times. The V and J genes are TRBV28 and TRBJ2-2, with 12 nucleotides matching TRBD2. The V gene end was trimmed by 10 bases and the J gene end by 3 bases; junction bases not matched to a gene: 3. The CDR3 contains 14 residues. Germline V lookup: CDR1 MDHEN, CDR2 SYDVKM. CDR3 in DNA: TGTGCCACCTGGACTAGCGGGGACACCGGGGAGCTGTTTTTT. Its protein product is CATWTSGDTGELFF.

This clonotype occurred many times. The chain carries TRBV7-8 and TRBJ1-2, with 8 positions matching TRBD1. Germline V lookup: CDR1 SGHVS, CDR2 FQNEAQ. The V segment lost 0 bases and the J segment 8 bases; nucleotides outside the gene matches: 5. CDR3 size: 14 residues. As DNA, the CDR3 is TGTGCCAGCAGCTTAGCTGGGGCAGGGGGCGGCTACACCTTC. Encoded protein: CASSLAGAGGGYTF.

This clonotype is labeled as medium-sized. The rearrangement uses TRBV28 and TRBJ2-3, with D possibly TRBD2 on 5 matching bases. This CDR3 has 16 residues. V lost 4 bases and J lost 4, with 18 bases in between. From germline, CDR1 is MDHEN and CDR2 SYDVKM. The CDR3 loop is CASSSTGIIGADTQYF. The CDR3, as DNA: TGTGCCAGCAGTTCCACCGGGATCATAGGCGCAGATACGCAGTATTTT.

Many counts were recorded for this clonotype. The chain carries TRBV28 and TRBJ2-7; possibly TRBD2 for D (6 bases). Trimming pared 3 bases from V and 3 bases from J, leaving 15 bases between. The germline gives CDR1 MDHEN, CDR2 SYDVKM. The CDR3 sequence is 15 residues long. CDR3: CASSFIGRDNYEQYF. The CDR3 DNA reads TGTGCCAGCAGTTTCATCGGGCGGGATAACTACGAGCAGTACTTC.

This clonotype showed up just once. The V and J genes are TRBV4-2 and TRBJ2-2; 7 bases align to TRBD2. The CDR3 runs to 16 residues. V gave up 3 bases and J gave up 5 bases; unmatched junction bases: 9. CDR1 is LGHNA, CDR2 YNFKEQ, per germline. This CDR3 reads CASSQDAGVGTGELFF. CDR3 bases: TGTGCCAGCAGCCAGGACGCGGGAGTAGGAACCGGGGAGCTGTTTTTT.

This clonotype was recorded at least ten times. The CDR3 sequence is CASSAPGQGAGQPQHF. The CDR3 DNA follows: TGTGCCAGTAGTGCGCCGGGACAGGGGGCCGGTCAGCCCCAGCATTTT. The rearrangement uses TRBV19 and TRBJ1-5; 12 nucleotides match TRBD1. CDR1 is LNHDA and CDR2 is SQIVND in the germline V gene (reference sequence). There are 16 residues in the CDR3. V was clipped by 5 bases and J by 6 bases; unmatched bases: 8.

DNA for the CDR3: TGTGCCAGCAGTTACCCACTTTCGCTGTTCAATCAGCCCCAGCATTTT. Encoded protein: CASSYPLSLFNQPQHF. The chain carries TRBV6-2 or TRBV6-3 and TRBJ1-5; D unclear. Per germline, CDR1 MNHEY and CDR2 SVGEGT. Trimming shortened V by 2 bases and J by 3 bases, and 14 bases separated the two germline ends. The CDR3 runs to 16 residues.

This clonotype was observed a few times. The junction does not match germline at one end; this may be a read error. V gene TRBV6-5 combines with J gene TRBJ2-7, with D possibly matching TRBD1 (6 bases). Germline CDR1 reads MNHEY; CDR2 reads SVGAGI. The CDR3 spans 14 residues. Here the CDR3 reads CASSYGTTSYKQYF. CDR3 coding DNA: TGTGCCAGCAGTTACGGGACAACATCCTACAAGCAGTACTTC.

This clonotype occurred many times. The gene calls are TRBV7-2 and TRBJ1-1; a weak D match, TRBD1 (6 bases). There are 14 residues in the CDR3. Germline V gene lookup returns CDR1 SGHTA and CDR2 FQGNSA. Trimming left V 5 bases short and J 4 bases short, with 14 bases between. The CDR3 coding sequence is TGTGCCAGCAGCCTTATTGGGGGGCTCACTGAAGCTTTCTTT. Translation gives CASSLIGGLTEAFF.

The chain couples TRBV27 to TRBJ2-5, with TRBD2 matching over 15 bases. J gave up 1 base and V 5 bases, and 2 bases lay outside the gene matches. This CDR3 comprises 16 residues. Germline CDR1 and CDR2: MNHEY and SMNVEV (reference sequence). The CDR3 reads CASSGGLAGGQETQYF. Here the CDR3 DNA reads TGTGCCAGCAGTGGGGGACTAGCGGGAGGCCAAGAGACCCAGTACTTC.

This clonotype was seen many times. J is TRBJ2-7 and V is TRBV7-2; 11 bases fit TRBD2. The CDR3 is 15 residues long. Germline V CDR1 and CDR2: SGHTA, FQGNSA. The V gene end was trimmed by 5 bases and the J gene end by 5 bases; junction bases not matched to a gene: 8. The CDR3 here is CASSAGGLAVDEQYF. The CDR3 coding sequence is TGTGCCAGCAGCGCCGGGGGACTAGCGGTCGACGAGCAGTACTTC.

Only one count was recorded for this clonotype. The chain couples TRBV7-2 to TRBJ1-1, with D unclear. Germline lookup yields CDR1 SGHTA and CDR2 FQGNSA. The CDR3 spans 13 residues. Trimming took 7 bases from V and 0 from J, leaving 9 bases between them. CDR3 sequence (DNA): TGTGCCAGCAACCCGAGCTTGAACACTGAAGCTTTCTTT. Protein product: CASNPSLNTEAFF.

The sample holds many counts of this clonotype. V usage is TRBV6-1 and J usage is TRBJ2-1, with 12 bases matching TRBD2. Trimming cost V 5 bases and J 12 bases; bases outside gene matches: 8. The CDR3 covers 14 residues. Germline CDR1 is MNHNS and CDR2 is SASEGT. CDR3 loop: CASSKTSGSPLQFF. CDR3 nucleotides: TGTGCCAGCAGTAAGACTAGCGGGAGCCCCTTGCAGTTCTTC.

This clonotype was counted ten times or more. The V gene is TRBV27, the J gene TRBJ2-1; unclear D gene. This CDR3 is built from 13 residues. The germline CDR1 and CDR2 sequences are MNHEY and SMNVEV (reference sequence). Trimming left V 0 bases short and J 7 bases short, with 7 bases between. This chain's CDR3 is CASSLSRRNEQFF. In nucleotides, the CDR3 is TGTGCCAGCAGTTTATCTCGGAGAAATGAGCAGTTCTTC.

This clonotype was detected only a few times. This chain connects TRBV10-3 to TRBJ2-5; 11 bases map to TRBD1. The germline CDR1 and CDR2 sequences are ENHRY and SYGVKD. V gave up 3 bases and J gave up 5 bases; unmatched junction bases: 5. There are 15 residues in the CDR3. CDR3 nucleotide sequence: TGTGCCATCAGTGACCCCGGACAGGGGGCTGAGACCCAGTACTTC. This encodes CAISDPGQGAETQYF.

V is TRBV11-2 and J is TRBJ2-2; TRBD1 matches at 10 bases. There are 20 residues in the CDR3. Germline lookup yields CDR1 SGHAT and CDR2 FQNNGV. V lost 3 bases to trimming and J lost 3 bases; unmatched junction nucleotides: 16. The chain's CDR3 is CASSFVGGFKDRGYTGELFF. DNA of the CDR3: TGTGCCAGCAGCTTTGTCGGGGGGTTTAAGGACAGGGGGTACACCGGGGAGCTGTTTTTT.

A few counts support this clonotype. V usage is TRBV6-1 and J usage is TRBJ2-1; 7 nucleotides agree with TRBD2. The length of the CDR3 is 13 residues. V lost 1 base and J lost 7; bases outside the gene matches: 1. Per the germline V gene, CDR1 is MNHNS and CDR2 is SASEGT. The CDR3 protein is CASSEVRGNEQFF. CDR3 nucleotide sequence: TGTGCCAGCAGTGAAGTGCGGGGGAATGAGCAGTTCTTC.

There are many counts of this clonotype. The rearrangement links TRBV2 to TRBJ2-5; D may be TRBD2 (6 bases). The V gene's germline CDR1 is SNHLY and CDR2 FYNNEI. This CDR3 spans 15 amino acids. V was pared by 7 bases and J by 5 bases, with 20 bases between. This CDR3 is CASKTVGSIQETQYF. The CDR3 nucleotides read TGTGCCAGCAAGACTGTCGGGAGTATCCAGGAGACCCAGTACTTC.

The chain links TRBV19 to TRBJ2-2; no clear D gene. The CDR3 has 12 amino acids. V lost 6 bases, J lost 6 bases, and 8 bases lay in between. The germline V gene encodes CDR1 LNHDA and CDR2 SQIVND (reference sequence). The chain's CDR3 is CASRKTPGELFF. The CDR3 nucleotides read TGTGCCAGTAGAAAGACACCCGGGGAGCTGTTTTTT.

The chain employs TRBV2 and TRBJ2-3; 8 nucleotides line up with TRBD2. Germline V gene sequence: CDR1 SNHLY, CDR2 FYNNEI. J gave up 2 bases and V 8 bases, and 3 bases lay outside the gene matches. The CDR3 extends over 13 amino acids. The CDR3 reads CASAGGSTDTQYF. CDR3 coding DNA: TGTGCCAGCGCGGGGGGTTCCACAGATACGCAGTATTTT.

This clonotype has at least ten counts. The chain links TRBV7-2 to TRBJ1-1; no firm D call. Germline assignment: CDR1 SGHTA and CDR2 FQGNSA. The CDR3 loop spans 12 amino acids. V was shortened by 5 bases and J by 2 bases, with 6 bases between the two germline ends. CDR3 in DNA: TGTGCCAGCAGCCATATAAACACTGAAGCTTTCTTT. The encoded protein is CASSHINTEAFF.

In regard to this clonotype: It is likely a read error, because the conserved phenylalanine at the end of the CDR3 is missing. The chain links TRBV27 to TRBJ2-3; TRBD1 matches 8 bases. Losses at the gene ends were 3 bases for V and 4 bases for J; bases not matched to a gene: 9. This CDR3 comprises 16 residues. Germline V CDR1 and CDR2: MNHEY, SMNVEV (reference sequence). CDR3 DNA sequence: TGTGCCAGCAGTTTTTCCGGGACAGGTGGGCCAGATACGCAGTATATT. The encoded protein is CASSFSGTGGPDTQYI.

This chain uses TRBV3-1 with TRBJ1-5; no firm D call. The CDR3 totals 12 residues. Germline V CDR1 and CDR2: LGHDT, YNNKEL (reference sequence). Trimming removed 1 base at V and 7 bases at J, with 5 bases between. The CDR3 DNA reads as TGTGCCAGCAGCCAAGGCGAGCAGCCCCAGCATTTT. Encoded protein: CASSQGEQPQHF.

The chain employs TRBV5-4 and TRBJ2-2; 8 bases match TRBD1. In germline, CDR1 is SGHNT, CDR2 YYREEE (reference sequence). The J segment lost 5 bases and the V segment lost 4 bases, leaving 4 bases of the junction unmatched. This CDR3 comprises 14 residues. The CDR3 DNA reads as TGTGCCAGCAGCCGGGACAGGATGACCGGGGAGCTGTTTTTT. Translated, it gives CASSRDRMTGELFF.

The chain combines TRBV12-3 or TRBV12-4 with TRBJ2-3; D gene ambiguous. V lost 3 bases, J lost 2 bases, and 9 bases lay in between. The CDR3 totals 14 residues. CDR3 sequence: CASSLTAVTDTQYF. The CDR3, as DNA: TGTGCCAGCAGTTTGACTGCCGTCACAGATACGCAGTATTTT.

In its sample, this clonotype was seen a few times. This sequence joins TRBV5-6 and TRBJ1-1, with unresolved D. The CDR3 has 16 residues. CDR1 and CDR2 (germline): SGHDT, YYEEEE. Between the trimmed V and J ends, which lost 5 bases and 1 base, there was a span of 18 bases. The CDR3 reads CASSRGGFLGNTEAFF. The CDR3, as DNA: TGTGCCAGCAGTCGGGGTGGCTTCCTGGGGAACACTGAAGCTTTCTTT.

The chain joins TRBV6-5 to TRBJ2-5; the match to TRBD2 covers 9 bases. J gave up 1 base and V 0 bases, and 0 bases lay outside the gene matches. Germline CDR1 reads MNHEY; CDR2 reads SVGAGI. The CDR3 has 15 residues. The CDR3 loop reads CASSYSGLAQETQYF. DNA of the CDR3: TGTGCCAGCAGTTACTCGGGACTAGCCCAAGAGACCCAGTACTTC.

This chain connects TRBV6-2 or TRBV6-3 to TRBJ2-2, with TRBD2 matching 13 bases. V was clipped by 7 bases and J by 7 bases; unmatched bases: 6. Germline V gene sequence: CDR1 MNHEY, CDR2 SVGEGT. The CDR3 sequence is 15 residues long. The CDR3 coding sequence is TGTGCCAGCACCGGACTAGCGGGAGCTTACGGGGAGCTGTTTTTT. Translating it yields CASTGLAGAYGELFF.

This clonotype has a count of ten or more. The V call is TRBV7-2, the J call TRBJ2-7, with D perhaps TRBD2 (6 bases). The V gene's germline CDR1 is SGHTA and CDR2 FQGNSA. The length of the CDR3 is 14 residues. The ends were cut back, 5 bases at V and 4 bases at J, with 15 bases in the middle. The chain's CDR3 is CASSPLMEGYEQYF. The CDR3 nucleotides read TGTGCCAGCAGCCCGCTTATGGAGGGTTACGAGCAGTACTTC.